The 25 T cell receptor beta chains given below trace back to one sample, sequenced in a study of T cell responses to AZD1222 COVID-19 vaccine. The table came from immunoSEQ multiplex PCR; TCRdb's copy has only in-frame clones and leaves some out. The table includes roughly 97,000 clones, around nine tenths detected once. Sequencing was performed on peripheral blood, taken on day 0 of AZD1222 vaccination. These TCRs come from an adult in good health.

The CDR3, as DNA: TGCAGCGTTCGGCACTCAGGGGGCACCGGGGAGCTGTTTTTT. It yields the protein CSVRHSGGTGELFF. The chain combines TRBV29-1 with TRBJ2-2, with 7 bases lining up with TRBD1. V trimming: 5 bases; J trimming: 4 bases; junction bases outside the gene matches: 7. The CDR3 consists of 14 residues. The germline V gene has CDR1 SQVTM and CDR2 ANQGSEA.

V gene TRBV28 combines with J gene TRBJ2-4; no clear D gene. Germline V gives CDR1 MDHEN, CDR2 SYDVKM. V was trimmed by 5 bases and J by 2 bases, leaving 13 bases between them. CDR3 length: 15 amino acids. CDR3 sequence: CASSAPGATKNIQYF. CDR3 nucleotides: TGTGCCAGCAGTGCCCCGGGTGCGACCAAAAACATTCAGTACTTC.

This rearrangement joins TRBV11-2 to TRBJ2-1, with D perhaps TRBD1 (5 bases). With 5 bases removed from V and 6 bases from J, the gap between germline ends came to 11 bases. CDR1 and CDR2 (germline): SGHAT, FQNNGV. This CDR3 is built from 13 residues. The CDR3 DNA is TGTGCCAGCAGCCCGACAGTTGGCAATGAGCAGTTCTTC. Protein sequence: CASSPTVGNEQFF.

The rearrangement uses TRBV19 and TRBJ1-5; tentative D call: TRBD1 (5 bases). Germline V gene data show CDR1 as LNHDA and CDR2 as SQIVND (reference sequence). V was clipped by 3 bases and J by 1 base, with 13 bases between them. The CDR3 extends over 16 amino acids. CDR3 nucleotides: TGTGCCAGTAGTATCGGGGGGGGTTCGAGCAATCAGCCCCAGCATTTT. It is translated as CASSIGGGSSNQPQHF.

As concerns this clone: Relative to the germline gene, one junction end is altered; a read error may explain this. V is TRBV7-3 and J is TRBJ2-7; the D gene is possibly TRBD2 (5 bases). Germline lookup yields CDR1 SGHTA and CDR2 FQGTGA. This CDR3 has 15 residues. CDR3 residues: CASSLREGSSHEQYF. The CDR3 coding sequence is TGTGCCAGCAGCCTCCGCGAGGGCTCCTCCCACGAGCAGTACTTC.

CDR3 DNA sequence: TGCGCCAGCAGCGCCTACACCGAATCTTATGAAAAACTGTTTTTT. This codes for CASSAYTESYEKLFF. V gene TRBV5-1 combines with J gene TRBJ1-4; no clear D gene. CDR3 length equals 15 residues. Germline CDR1 and CDR2: SGHRS and YFSETQ. Trimming shortened V by 4 bases and J by 6 bases, and 16 bases separated the two germline ends.

This chain connects TRBV29-1 to TRBJ2-1; no clear D gene. Germline V gene lookup returns CDR1 SQVTM and CDR2 ANQGSEA. The ends were cut back, 3 bases at V and 4 bases at J, with 10 bases in the middle. The CDR3 loop spans 13 amino acids. The CDR3 here is CSVDTEIYNEQFF. The CDR3 coding sequence is TGCAGCGTTGACACGGAAATATACAATGAGCAGTTCTTC.

This chain connects TRBV12-3 or TRBV12-4 to TRBJ1-2; D is undetermined. The CDR3 is 11 amino acids. V was clipped by 4 bases and J by 3 bases, with 3 bases between them. The CDR3 nucleotides are TGTGCCAGCAGTTCAGACTATGGCTACACCTTC. This codes for CASSSDYGYTF.

This sequence joins TRBV5-6 and TRBJ1-2; tentatively, D is TRBD1 (6 bases). The CDR3 runs to 15 residues. Trimming shortened V by 7 bases and J by 4 bases, and 20 bases separated the two germline ends. CDR1 is SGHDT, CDR2 YYEEEE, per germline. The CDR3 spells CASGGMDQGLYGYTF. DNA for the CDR3: TGTGCCAGCGGTGGGATGGACCAGGGGCTCTATGGCTACACCTTC. The full variable domain, with the rest looked up from reference TRBV5-6 and TRBJ1-2, is DAGVTQSPTHLIKTRGQQVTLRCSPKSGHDTVSWYQQALGQGPQFIFQYYEEEERQRGNFPDRFSGHQFPNYSSELNVNALLLGDSALYLCASGGMDQGLYGYTFGSGTRLTVV.

The rearrangement links TRBV11-1 to TRBJ1-1; tentatively, D is TRBD1 (5 bases). This CDR3 is built from 14 residues. CDR1 and CDR2 from the germline V gene are SGHAT and FQDESV (reference sequence). V lost 5 bases and J lost 0, with 10 bases in between. CDR3 coding DNA: TGTGCCAGCAGCAAGGGACGGCTGAACACTGAAGCTTTCTTT. Its translation is CASSKGRLNTEAFF.

The chain recombines TRBV7-9 with TRBJ1-2, with D uncertain. This CDR3 comprises 16 residues. Per germline, CDR1 SEHNR and CDR2 FQNEAQ (reference sequence). Trimming took off 1 base at V and 4 bases at J, with 16 bases between the two ends. The CDR3 DNA is TGTGCCAGCAGCTTAGTTTATTCGAGGAATGGCTATGGCTACACCTTC. It translates to CASSLVYSRNGYGYTF.

The chain couples TRBV18 to TRBJ1-2, with D possibly matching TRBD1 (5 bases). Germline assignment: CDR1 KGHSH and CDR2 LQKENI. V lost 0 bases and J 4 bases, leaving 12 bases between the germline ends. The CDR3 has 15 amino acids. CDR3 in DNA: TGTGCCAGCTCACCACCCGAGGTTAGGGGCTATGGCTACACCTTC. Translating it yields CASSPPEVRGYGYTF.

This chain links TRBV19 with TRBJ2-5; the D gene could be TRBD1 or TRBD2 (5 bases each). V lost 3 bases, J lost 4 bases, and 15 bases lay in between. The CDR3 loop spans 15 amino acids. Looked up from germline, CDR1 is LNHDA and CDR2 is SQIVND (reference sequence). In nucleotides, the CDR3 is TGTGCCAGTAGTATCGCCAGGGTGGAGGCAGAGACCCAGTACTTC. Protein sequence: CASSIARVEAETQYF.

This CDR3 reads CASSLDGTLRSGNTIYF. CDR3 sequence (DNA): TGTGCCAGCAGCTTAGATGGGACACTTCGCTCTGGAAACACCATATATTTT. The chain couples TRBV7-8 to TRBJ1-3, with D tentatively TRBD1 (6 bases). The CDR3 totals 17 residues. Germline CDR1 SGHVS, CDR2 FQNEAQ. V lost 1 base and J 0 bases, leaving 13 bases between the germline ends.

The rearrangement links TRBV2 to TRBJ1-1, with D hard to call. V lost 6 bases to trimming and J lost 8 bases, with 10 bases between them. Per the germline V gene, CDR1 is SNHLY and CDR2 is FYNNEI. This CDR3 has 11 residues. CDR3 nucleotides: TGTGCCAGCAGCGCGCCCCCCGAAGCTTTCTTT. It encodes CASSAPPEAFF.

The chain recombines TRBV3-1 (or the pseudogene TRBV3-2) with TRBJ1-2, with D tentatively TRBD1 (6 bases). The V end was cut by 1 base, the J end by 7 bases, with 13 bases between. Germline lookup yields CDR1 LGHDT and CDR2 YNNKEL (reference sequence). The CDR3 extends over 14 amino acids. The DNA of the CDR3 is TGTGCCAGCAGCCAAGCCAGGGGAGATCGTGGCTACACCTTC. Residues: CASSQARGDRGYTF.

DNA of the CDR3: TGTGCCACCAGTTTAACGAGAACCGGGGAGCTGTTTTTT. Protein sequence: CATSLTRTGELFF. The rearrangement joins TRBV24-1 to TRBJ2-2; D is unclear. The germline V and J ends were trimmed by 6 bases and 5 bases, with 9 bases remaining between them. This CDR3 is built from 13 residues. Germline CDR1 is KGHDR and CDR2 is SFDVKD.

The V gene is TRBV5-4, the J gene TRBJ1-2; D not certain. CDR1 is SGHNT and CDR2 is YYREEE in the germline V gene (reference sequence). With 0 bases removed from V and 7 bases from J, the gap between germline ends came to 10 bases. The CDR3 length is 13 residues. In nucleotides, the CDR3 is TGTGCCAGCAGCTTGGCGGAGGGCTCTGGCTACACCTTC. This gives the protein CASSLAEGSGYTF.

The rearrangement joins TRBV5-8 to TRBJ1-1, with a possible D match to TRBD1 (6 bases). Germline CDR1 and CDR2: SGHTS and YDEGEE. This CDR3 spans 14 amino acids. The V end lost 2 bases, the J end lost 6 bases, and 14 bases lay between the germline ends. CDR3 in DNA: TGTGCCAGCAGCTTACACAGGGTCAAGGCTGAAGCTTTCTTT. Translation gives CASSLHRVKAEAFF.

This chain joins TRBV29-1 and TRBJ2-3, with D perhaps being TRBD1 or TRBD2 (5 bases each). This CDR3 spans 14 amino acids. Germline V gene sequence: CDR1 SQVTM, CDR2 ANQGSEA. Trimming left V 4 bases short and J 2 bases short, with 13 bases between. The CDR3 reads CSVVLRGLTDTQYF. The CDR3 DNA sequence: TGCAGCGTTGTCCTTCGGGGCCTCACAGATACGCAGTATTTT.

By sample share, this clone is medium-sized. V and J are TRBV6-4 and TRBJ2-2; 9 bases map to TRBD1. The CDR3 is made up of 14 amino acids. Trimming took 6 bases from V and 3 from J; bases not matched to a gene: 2. The germline gives CDR1 MRHNA, CDR2 SNTAGT. As DNA, the CDR3 is TGTGCCAGCAGACAGGGGGCCGACACCGGGGAGCTGTTTTTT. Translation: CASRQGADTGELFF.

The rearrangement joins TRBV4-3 to TRBJ2-5; D may be TRBD2 (5 bases). The CDR3 is 16 amino acids. Germline CDR1 is LGHNA and CDR2 is YSLEER. V lost 0 bases and J 4 bases, leaving 15 bases between the germline ends. The CDR3 DNA reads TGCGCCAGCAGCCAAGACCGGACGGGGTGGGGAGAGACCCAGTACTTC. Translating gives CASSQDRTGWGETQYF.

The genes are TRBV6-1 and TRBJ2-3; 9 positions agree with TRBD2. Trimming cost V 3 bases and J 4 bases; bases outside gene matches: 11. Germline loops: CDR1 MNHNS, CDR2 SASEGT. The CDR3 covers 17 residues. The CDR3 DNA reads TGTGCCAGCAGTGAGATTGGACCTAGCGGGGTCGCAGATACGCAGTATTTT. The encoded protein is CASSEIGPSGVADTQYF.

This chain joins TRBV5-1 and TRBJ1-2, with a possible D match to TRBD1 (5 bases). Germline CDR1 reads SGHRS; CDR2 reads YFSETQ. The CDR3 is 15 amino acids. V was trimmed by 4 bases and J by 1 base, leaving 14 bases between them. In DNA form, the CDR3 reads TGCGCCAGCAGCCCGAGTAGGGGATATAACTATGGCTACACCTTC. Translation: CASSPSRGYNYGYTF.

This clone has a handful of counts. The rearrangement joins TRBV4-1 to TRBJ1-4, with 8 positions matching TRBD1. The germline gives CDR1 MGHRA, CDR2 YSYEKL. V was clipped by 1 base and J by 3 bases; unmatched bases: 10. The CDR3 covers 18 residues. CDR3 region: CASSQVWTGNIPNEKLFF. CDR3 DNA sequence: TGCGCCAGCAGCCAAGTATGGACAGGGAACATACCTAATGAAAAACTGTTTTTT.